This TCR beta chain was retrieved from a study of Ad26.COV2.S vaccination and SARS-CoV-2 variants. The data were produced by immunoSEQ multiplex PCR, yet TCRdb's version contains in-frame clones alone and is incomplete. Among about 350,000 clones listed, roughly nine tenths were seen once. Trimming left V 8 bases short and J 5 bases short, with 9 bases between. CDR3 size: 12 residues. Germline assignment: CDR1 MNHEY and CDR2 SVGAGI. Treatment indicated: roughly 18 received Ad26.COV2.S at low or high dose, single or two shots; roughly 5 received placebo; per-sample allocation not given. At day 63 after the first vaccine or placebo injection, samples were drawn.

The sample consisted of peripheral blood, taken in a trial of Ad26.COV2.S vaccine versus placebo. V usage is TRBV6-5 and J usage is TRBJ2-2; a weak D match, TRBD1 (6 bases). This clonotype originated in a person aged 18 to 59 who received the Ad26.COV2.S COVID-19 vaccine or a placebo. CDR3: CASGQRTGELFF. Here the CDR3 DNA reads TGTGCCAGCGGACAGAGGACCGGGGAGCTGTTTTTT.